One and the same sample provided the 8 T cell receptor beta chains below, sequenced in a study of T cells in Graves' hyperthyroidism and ophthalmopathy. Researchers took RNA transcripts and amplified the TCR beta CDR3 regions from them. Researchers ran a first-round RT-PCR on the TCR CDR3 using the HTBI primer set. From the multiplex PCR reads, TCRdb called clonotypes with MiXCR, one entry per CDR3 protein. The sample yields roughly 840,000 distinct CDR3 sequences, about 38% seen once. What was sequenced was blood. The receptor set was obtained from a man aged 18 to 29 with Graves' hyperthyroidism.

On this clonotype: Compared with germline, one end of the junction differs, possibly owing to a read error. J is TRBJ2-7 and V is TRBV7-9; 9 nucleotides align to TRBD2. The CDR3 is 14 amino acids. In germline, CDR1 is SEHNR, CDR2 FQNEAQ (reference sequence). The CDR3 here is CASSLEGLANEQHF. As DNA, the CDR3 is TGCGCCAGCAGCCTCGAGGGACTAGCTAACGAGCAGCACTTC.

There are many counts of this clonotype. V and J are TRBV12-3 or TRBV12-4 and TRBJ1-1, with unresolved D. This CDR3 contains 12 residues. V was pared by 3 bases and J by 7 bases, with 9 bases between. The CDR3 nucleotides read TGTGCCAGCAGTTTCCACACGCGTGAAGCTTTCTTT. This sequence encodes CASSFHTREAFF.

The chain carries TRBV12-3 or TRBV12-4 and TRBJ1-5; perhaps TRBD1 as D (5 bases). Trimming cost V 6 bases and J 6 bases, with 18 bases left between them. The length of the CDR3 is 15 residues. The CDR3: CASRPSGAGVQPQHF. The CDR3 DNA sequence: TGTGCCAGCAGACCTTCTGGGGCTGGCGTTCAGCCCCAGCATTTT.

The chain recombines TRBV12-5 with TRBJ1-5; 11 bases agree with TRBD1. The CDR3 is 18 amino acids. J lost 4 bases, V lost 0 bases, and 8 bases had no gene match. Germline CDR1 is LGHNT and CDR2 is FRNRAP. The chain's CDR3 is CASGLVTQDRGPNQPQHF. The CDR3 DNA reads as TGTGCTAGTGGTTTGGTGACGCAGGACAGGGGGCCTAATCAGCCCCAGCATTTT. Complete variable domain (other parts from reference TRBV12-5 and TRBJ1-5): DARVTQTPRHKVTEMGQEVTMRCQPILGHNTVFWYRQTMMQGLELLAYFRNRAPLDDSGMPKDRFSAEMPDATLATLKIQPSEPRDSAVYFCASGLVTQDRGPNQPQHFGDGTRLSIL.

This rearrangement joins TRBV9 to TRBJ2-5; TRBD2 aligns across 13 bases. The J call is in doubt because the DNA end fits TRBJ2-1 better. CDR3 size: 16 residues. Germline CDR1 SGDLS, CDR2 YYNGEE. The CDR3 DNA follows: TGTGCCAACAGGGGGACTAACGGGACTAGCGGGGAGACCCAGTTCTTC. This translates into CANRGTNGTSGETQFF.

V is TRBV2 and J is TRBJ2-7, with D possibly being TRBD1 (5 bases). Germline assignment: CDR1 SNHLY and CDR2 FYNNEI. The CDR3 runs 13 residues. The V end was cut by 7 bases, the J end by 7 bases, with 17 bases between. The CDR3 DNA reads as TGTGCCAGCAAAAGGACACCCTCCGAGGAGCAGTACTTC. Encoded protein: CASKRTPSEEQYF.

The chain links TRBV9 to TRBJ2-7; 8 bases are shared with TRBD2. The germline CDR1 and CDR2 sequences are SGDLS and YYNGEE. The V segment lost 3 bases and the J segment 3 bases; nucleotides outside the gene matches: 8. This CDR3 is 15 amino acids long. CDR3: CASSAGGTSVYEQYF. As DNA, the CDR3 is TGTGCCAGCAGCGCTGGGGGGACTAGTGTCTACGAGCAGTACTTC. Based on the CDR3 plus reference TRBV9 and TRBJ2-7, the full variable domain is DSGVTQTPKHLITATGQRVTLRCSPRSGDLSVYWYQQSLDQGLQFLIQYYNGEERAKGNILERFSAQQFPDLHSELNLSSLELGDSALYFCASSAGGTSVYEQYFGPGTRLTVT.

This clonotype was seen more than once but under ten times. The chain couples TRBV2 to TRBJ2-7, with 10 bases aligning to TRBD2. Germline CDR1 and CDR2: SNHLY and FYNNEI. The CDR3 is 14 residues long. J gave up 1 base and V 8 bases, and 5 bases lay outside the gene matches. The CDR3 spells CASLTSGVSYEQYF. Here the CDR3 DNA reads TGTGCCAGCTTAACTAGCGGGGTGTCCTACGAGCAGTACTTC.